This T cell receptor beta chain stems from a study of CD8 T cells in Susac syndrome. There are 14 residues in the CDR3. V was cut by 5 bases and J by 0 bases, with 11 bases left in between. The germline V gene has CDR1 SGHAT and CDR2 FQNNGV. Comments on this clonotype: Its antigen is unidentified.

Whole-study results and caveats: It was acknowledged in the study that its TCR sequencing and HLA analysis involved a relatively small number of individuals.

The RNA input was about 0.5 to 1 ug, and it was reverse transcribed with random hexamers. The immunoSEQ assay covered 54 Vbeta and 13 Jbeta segments for CDR3. One entry per CDR3 protein results from TCRdb running MiXCR on the immunoSEQ multiplex PCR reads. The top ten hold around 0.082% of the sample, which has over 200,000 distinct CDR3 sequences, just under 95% seen once. Sequencing of TCR beta, carried out with a high-throughput approach, was applied to CD8+ and CD4+ T cells from the blood. The multiple sclerosis controls, all treatment-naive patients, had relapsing-remitting disease that was stable or active.

J is TRBJ2-7 and V is TRBV11-2, with D tentatively TRBD1 (6 bases). The sample comprised CD4+ T cells from PBMCs. This TCR derives from a human donor with multiple sclerosis. CDR3 amino acids: CASSLRTASYEQYF. CDR3 coding DNA: TGTGCCAGCAGCCTGAGGACAGCCTCCTACGAGCAGTACTTC.